These 17 T cell receptor beta chains were all obtained from the same sample, sequenced in a study of T cell responses to AZD1222 COVID-19 vaccine. The protocol was immunoSEQ multiplex PCR, while the TCRdb copy is restricted to in-frame clones and leaves out a portion. Seen here are 150,000 to 200,000 clones, about 90% observed once, and the top ten hold about 6.1%. Sequenced material: peripheral blood, taken on day 0 of AZD1222 vaccination. The source of these receptors is an adult in good health.

The chain has TRBV6-5 and TRBJ1-3; D gene ambiguous. This CDR3 spans 15 amino acids. CDR1 and CDR2 (germline): MNHEY, SVGAGI. Trimming removed 0 bases at V and 4 bases at J, with 10 bases between. CDR3 nucleotides: TGTGCCAGCAGTTACTCCCAGGTGACGGGAAACACCATATATTTT. Its protein product is CASSYSQVTGNTIYF.

J is TRBJ1-2 and V is TRBV24-1; no firm D call. V dropped 4 bases and J dropped 4 bases, with 9 bases sitting between them. Germline V lookup: CDR1 KGHDR, CDR2 SFDVKD. CDR3 length: 13 amino acids. The DNA for the CDR3 is TGTGCCACCAGTGAGAATGAGGGCTATGGCTACACCTTC. Its translation: CATSENEGYGYTF.

The V call is TRBV6-6, the J call TRBJ2-6; tentatively, D is TRBD1 (6 bases). CDR1 and CDR2 (germline): MNHNY, SVGAGI (reference sequence). V was trimmed by 6 bases and J by 0 bases, leaving 15 bases between them. There are 17 residues in the CDR3. The CDR3 reads CASRRRQVFSGANVLTF. The CDR3 DNA is TGTGCCAGCAGACGACGACAGGTATTCTCTGGGGCCAACGTCCTGACTTTC.

This chain connects TRBV5-1 to TRBJ1-2, with D unresolved. Germline lookup yields CDR1 SGHRS and CDR2 YFSETQ. The V end was cut by 0 bases, the J end by 5 bases, with 17 bases between. The CDR3 totals 16 residues. The CDR3 protein is CASSLGRGRDNYGYTF. For the CDR3, the DNA is TGCGCCAGCAGCTTGGGAAGAGGGCGCGATAATTATGGCTACACCTTC.

The chain joins TRBV30 to TRBJ1-5; 10 nucleotides line up with TRBD1. Germline V gives CDR1 GTSNPN, CDR2 SVGIG (reference sequence). Unmatched junction bases numbered 3, after V lost 1 base and J lost 3 bases. This CDR3 has 15 amino acids. CDR3 DNA: TGTGCCTGGAGTGCCGGGACAGGGGCCAATCAGCCCCAGCATTTT. Translation gives CAWSAGTGANQPQHF.

The gene calls are TRBV3-1 (or the pseudogene TRBV3-2) and TRBJ1-6; D unclear. Trimming shortened V by 7 bases and J by 7 bases, and 8 bases separated the two germline ends. Germline assignment: CDR1 LGHDT and CDR2 YNNKEL (reference sequence). The CDR3 covers 12 residues. CDR3 DNA sequence: TGTGCCAGCAACTGGCCGAATTCACCCCTCCACTTT. Translation: CASNWPNSPLHF.

The chain is built from TRBV7-2 and TRBJ2-5, with 7 bases identical to TRBD2. The germline CDR1 and CDR2 sequences are SGHTA and FQGNSA. V was pared by 5 bases and J by 0 bases, with 3 bases of the junction left unmatched. The CDR3 length is 14 residues. In DNA, the CDR3 is TGTGCCAGCAGCGTAACTAGCGACCAAGAGACCCAGTACTTC. This translates into CASSVTSDQETQYF.

The J gene is TRBJ2-2, the V gene TRBV7-3, with TRBD1 matching 7 bases. Germline CDR1 reads SGHTA; CDR2 reads FQGTGA. The CDR3 totals 16 residues. V shed 0 bases and J 0 bases; nucleotides not matched to a gene: 1. As DNA, the CDR3 is TGTGCCAGCAGCTTAACAGGGGGCACGAACACCGGGGAGCTGTTTTTT. As protein: CASSLTGGTNTGELFF. Together with reference TRBV7-3 and TRBJ2-2, the CDR3 gives the full variable domain: GAGVSQTPSNKVTEKGKYVELRCDPISGHTALYWYRQSLGQGPEFLIYFQGTGAADDSGLPNDRFFAVRPEGSVSTLKIQRTERGDSAVYLCASSLTGGTNTGELFFGEGSRLTVL.

CDR3 protein: CASSYQDRENQPQHF. Written as DNA, the CDR3 is TGTGCCAGCAGTTACCAGGACAGGGAAAATCAGCCCCAGCATTTT. This rearrangement joins TRBV28 to TRBJ1-5; 8 bases map to TRBD1. The length of the CDR3 is 15 residues. V was pared by 4 bases and J by 4 bases, with 6 bases of the junction left unmatched. CDR1 is MDHEN, CDR2 SYDVKM, per germline.

The V and J genes are TRBV3-1 (or the pseudogene TRBV3-2) and TRBJ1-5; 9 bases fit TRBD1. V trimming: 3 bases; J trimming: 7 bases; junction bases outside the gene matches: 7. Germline assignment: CDR1 LGHDT and CDR2 YNNKEL (reference sequence). The CDR3 is 15 residues long. The CDR3 loop is CASSQGDRERQPQHF. In DNA, the CDR3 is TGTGCCAGCAGCCAGGGGGACAGGGAGCGCCAGCCCCAGCATTTT.

This clone was counted once. The chain combines TRBV10-3 with TRBJ2-5; 13 bases match TRBD2. V shed 4 bases, J shed 1 base, and the junction held 3 bases outside the gene matches. The germline V gene has CDR1 ENHRY and CDR2 SYGVKD. This CDR3 is built from 16 residues. The CDR3 reads CAISVTSGGTQETQYF. CDR3 nucleotides: TGTGCCATCAGTGTGACTAGCGGGGGGACCCAAGAGACCCAGTACTTC.

The chain has TRBV30 and TRBJ1-2, with no clear D. CDR3 length: 14 amino acids. Deletions cut 0 bases from V and 4 bases from J, with 12 bases between. Germline V gives CDR1 GTSNPN, CDR2 SVGIG (reference sequence). This CDR3 reads CAWSVTSNPYGYTF. The DNA of the CDR3 is TGTGCCTGGAGTGTAACCTCCAACCCCTATGGCTACACCTTC.

The chain links TRBV7-2 to TRBJ2-7; D is possibly TRBD2 (6 bases). The V gene lost 4 bases and the J gene lost 4 bases, with 11 bases spanning the gap. Germline loops: CDR1 SGHTA, CDR2 FQGNSA. The CDR3 covers 13 residues. The CDR3 is CASSSTSKYEQYF. The CDR3 bases are TGTGCCAGCAGCTCCACTAGCAAATACGAGCAGTACTTC.

The chain recombines TRBV28 with TRBJ1-5; 9 positions agree with TRBD1. The CDR3 contains 14 residues. V shed 7 bases and J 5 bases; nucleotides not matched to a gene: 6. CDR1 is MDHEN, CDR2 SYDVKM, per germline. In DNA, the CDR3 is TGTGCCAGCACCCCCGGGGACAGGGATCAGCCCCAGCATTTT. Its protein is CASTPGDRDQPQHF. The full variable domain, completed using reference TRBV28 and TRBJ1-5, is DVKVTQSSRYLVKRTGEKVFLECVQDMDHENMFWYRQDPGLGLRLIYFSYDVKMKEKGDIPEGYSVSREKKERFSLILESASTNQTSMYLCASTPGDRDQPQHFGDGTRLSIL.

The V call is TRBV27, the J call TRBJ1-2; tentatively, D is TRBD1 (5 bases). Trimming took 5 bases from V and 4 from J, leaving 11 bases between them. CDR3 size: 13 residues. From germline, CDR1 is MNHEY and CDR2 SMNVEV (reference sequence). The CDR3 is CASSTQEGYGYTF. For the CDR3, the DNA is TGTGCCAGCAGTACACAGGAGGGCTATGGCTACACCTTC.

CDR3 region: CASSPYEGGTGELFF. CDR3 DNA sequence: TGTGCCAGCAGCCCTTACGAGGGGGGAACCGGGGAGCTGTTTTTT. The chain links TRBV7-9 to TRBJ2-2; the D gene could be TRBD1 or TRBD2 (6 bases each). The CDR3 extends over 15 amino acids. V was pared by 5 bases and J by 5 bases, with 15 bases between. Germline loops: CDR1 SEHNR, CDR2 FQNEAQ (reference sequence).

The chain couples TRBV29-1 to TRBJ2-2; 8 bases line up with TRBD1. Germline lookup yields CDR1 SQVTM and CDR2 ANQGSEA. V lost 4 bases and J lost 8; bases outside the gene matches: 6. This CDR3 is built from 13 residues. CDR3 sequence: CSVAGGNAGELFF. Here the CDR3 DNA reads TGCAGCGTTGCAGGGGGCAATGCTGGGGAGCTGTTTTTT.